Below are 19 T cell receptor beta chains sequenced from a single sample in a study of CD8 T cells in ankylosing spondylitis. Antigens of these TCRs are unknown. Overall study results and limits: Characteristic, it appeared, of ankylosing spondylitis blood was a TCR beta motif of eight highly homologous variants.

TCRdb redid the calling of the 5' RACE reads with MiXCR, one entry per CDR3 protein. The repertoire includes more than 600,000 distinct CDR3 sequences, over 15% of them detected once, and around 20% sits in the top ten. The sequencing input was blood, either unsorted or a sorted T cell fraction (not recorded which). All receptors come from a male donor with ankylosing spondylitis.

The CDR3 loop is CATSDSTGELFF. CDR3 DNA: TGTGCCACCAGTGACAGCACCGGGGAGCTGTTTTTT. V and J are TRBV24-1 and TRBJ2-2; D remains unclear. Per germline, CDR1 KGHDR and CDR2 SFDVKD. The CDR3 sequence is 12 residues long. V gave up 4 bases and J gave up 4 bases, with 3 bases separating them.

This clonotype was picked up a small number of times. The V call is TRBV11-1, the J call TRBJ2-3; 9 nucleotides line up with TRBD2. This CDR3 comprises 18 residues. Germline-derived CDR1 and CDR2 are SGHAT and FQDESV (reference sequence). Unmatched junction bases numbered 16, after V lost 5 bases and J lost 4 bases. This CDR3 reads CASSPPSGEEIRADTQYF. The DNA of the CDR3 is TGTGCCAGCAGCCCGCCTAGCGGGGAGGAGATCCGGGCAGATACGCAGTATTTT.

This clonotype was recorded a few times. The CDR3 reads CASSLSTSGGADTQYF. CDR3 DNA: TGTGCCAGCAGCTTATCGACTAGCGGGGGTGCGGATACGCAGTATTTT. V and J are TRBV7-9 and TRBJ2-3, with TRBD2 identical over 12 bases. CDR3 length equals 16 residues. After removal of 2 bases from V and 6 bases from J, the junction contained 6 bases not matched to a gene. Germline V gene lookup returns CDR1 SEHNR and CDR2 FQNEAQ (reference sequence).

This clonotype was observed a handful of times. The gene calls are TRBV3-1 and TRBJ2-2; D might be TRBD2 (5 bases). Trimming pared 4 bases from V and 1 base from J, leaving 13 bases between. CDR1 and CDR2 from the germline V gene are LGHDT and YNNKEL (reference sequence). The CDR3 is 16 residues long. The CDR3 DNA is TGTGCCAGCAGCCCCACTTTAGCGCGGAACACCGGGGAGCTGTTTTTT. Translated: CASSPTLARNTGELFF.

This chain uses TRBV6-5 with TRBJ1-2; 9 positions match TRBD1. V lost 0 bases to trimming and J lost 8 bases; unmatched junction nucleotides: 10. Germline V gives CDR1 MNHEY, CDR2 SVGAGI. This CDR3 region has 16 residues. In DNA, the CDR3 is TGTGCCAGCAGTTACTCGGGGGGACAGGGAATAGTGGGCTACACCTTC. Protein sequence: CASSYSGGQGIVGYTF.

This chain uses TRBV7-9 with TRBJ2-1, with 8 bases lining up with TRBD2. Germline lookup yields CDR1 SEHNR and CDR2 FQNEAQ (reference sequence). V shed 4 bases, J shed 0 bases, and the junction held 8 bases outside the gene matches. This CDR3 has 17 amino acids. The CDR3 bases are TGTGCCAGCAGCTCCCCCACTAGCGGCAGCTCCTACAATGAGCAGTTCTTC. Translating it yields CASSSPTSGSSYNEQFF.

This clonotype was counted only a few times. CDR3 region: CAVLTGNNQPQHF. The CDR3 DNA reads as TGTGCCGTCCTAACAGGGAACAATCAGCCCCAGCATTTT. V is TRBV24-1 and J is TRBJ1-5, with D maybe TRBD1 (6 bases). V dropped 12 bases and J dropped 3 bases, with 14 bases sitting between them. Germline V lookup: CDR1 KGHDR, CDR2 SFDVKD. The CDR3 runs to 13 residues.

The table lists this clonotype with many counts. The chain carries TRBV27 and TRBJ1-6; no firm D call. This CDR3 comprises 15 residues. Germline assignment: CDR1 MNHEY and CDR2 SMNVEV (reference sequence). The germline V and J ends were trimmed by 8 bases and 0 bases, with 11 bases remaining between them. The CDR3 loop reads CASCPGSSYNSPLHF. DNA for the CDR3: TGTGCCAGCTGTCCCGGGAGCTCCTATAATTCACCCCTCCACTTT.

This clonotype has just a few counts. This chain joins TRBV2 and TRBJ2-1, with D tentatively TRBD1 or TRBD2 (6 bases each). Germline V gene sequence: CDR1 SNHLY, CDR2 FYNNEI. Trimming removed 7 bases at V and 0 bases at J, with 16 bases between. This CDR3 is 16 amino acids long. The CDR3 loop is CASNREELVSYNEQFF. CDR3 sequence (DNA): TGTGCCAGCAACAGGGAGGAACTGGTCTCCTACAATGAGCAGTTCTTC.

This clonotype was observed many times. The chain joins TRBV9 to TRBJ2-1; D ambiguous. There are 14 residues in the CDR3. V was trimmed by 4 bases and J by 5 bases, leaving 13 bases between them. Germline V gene sequence: CDR1 SGDLS, CDR2 YYNGEE. CDR3 sequence reads: CASSPPISNNEQFF. The CDR3 DNA reads TGTGCCAGCAGCCCCCCGATATCCAACAATGAGCAGTTCTTC.

The rearrangement uses TRBV12-3 or TRBV12-4 and TRBJ1-6, with a tentative D call TRBD1 (5 bases). The CDR3 contains 15 residues. V dropped 3 bases and J dropped 10 bases, with 16 bases sitting between them. Written as DNA, the CDR3 is TGTGCCAGCAGTTTGTTCAGTCCAGGGCAGTCACCCCTCCACTTT. Encoded protein: CASSLFSPGQSPLHF.

J is TRBJ2-7 and V is TRBV6-5; D is undetermined. CDR3 size: 14 residues. Germline values: CDR1 MNHEY, CDR2 SVGAGI. Trimming shortened V by 6 bases and J by 0 bases, and 12 bases separated the two germline ends. CDR3 protein: CASRLGVFSYEQYF. CDR3 bases: TGTGCCAGCAGACTCGGAGTCTTCTCCTACGAGCAGTACTTC.

The chain is built from TRBV29-1 and TRBJ1-2; D is ambiguous. The CDR3 covers 12 residues. Germline CDR1 SQVTM, CDR2 ANQGSEA. Trimming left V 2 bases short and J 3 bases short, with 7 bases between. The CDR3 DNA reads as TGCAGCGTTGAAAGGGATGACTATGGCTACACCTTC. The encoded protein is CSVERDDYGYTF.

This clonotype was seen only a few times. This chain links TRBV2 with TRBJ1-1; weak D call: TRBD1 (5 bases). This CDR3 is built from 15 residues. V dropped 1 base and J dropped 5 bases, with 14 bases sitting between them. Germline loops: CDR1 SNHLY, CDR2 FYNNEI. DNA of the CDR3: TGTGCCAGCAGTGAAGTTATAGGGGTGGTAACTGAAGCTTTCTTT. It yields the protein CASSEVIGVVTEAFF.

This clonotype was found many times. The chain couples TRBV20-1 to TRBJ1-1; TRBD1 aligns across 9 bases. The V and J ends lost 3 bases and 8 bases, in that order; junction bases with no gene match: 16. The CDR3 runs to 16 residues. Germline-derived CDR1 and CDR2 are DFQATT and SNEGSKA (reference sequence). The CDR3 region has the DNA TGCAGTGCTAGGGACAACAGGGGGCGCCGCGGCTTGGAAGCTTTCTTT. Translated, it gives CSARDNRGRRGLEAFF.

This clonotype appeared a few times. The chain has TRBV2 and TRBJ2-2, with TRBD1 matching 7 bases. J was trimmed by 0 bases and V by 6 bases; bases with no gene match: 4. The CDR3 covers 15 residues. The V gene's germline CDR1 is SNHLY and CDR2 FYNNEI. The DNA for the CDR3 is TGTGCCAGCAGCCAACAGGGGTCGAACACCGGGGAGCTGTTTTTT. Amino acid sequence: CASSQQGSNTGELFF. Using reference TRBV2 and TRBJ2-2 for the parts outside the CDR3, the full variable domain is EPEVTQTPSHQVTQMGQEVILRCVPISNHLYFYWYRQILGQKVEFLVSFYNNEISEKSEIFDDQFSVERPDGSNFTLKIRSTKLEDSAMYFCASSQQGSNTGELFFGEGSRLTVL.

This clonotype showed up just a few times. V and J are TRBV20-1 and TRBJ1-5, with no clear D. The length of the CDR3 is 12 residues. V was pared by 2 bases and J by 4 bases, with 6 bases between. The germline V gene encodes CDR1 DFQATT and CDR2 SNEGSKA (reference sequence). CDR3 protein: CSARRLNQPQHF. The CDR3, as DNA: TGCAGTGCTAGACGGTTAAATCAGCCCCAGCATTTT.

This clonotype was detected once. The chain couples TRBV7-9 to TRBJ2-5, with D possibly being TRBD2 (6 bases). V was clipped by 3 bases and J by 3 bases, with 17 bases between them. CDR1 is SEHNR and CDR2 is FQNEAQ in the germline V gene (reference sequence). CDR3 length: 16 amino acids. CDR3 coding DNA: TGTGCCAGCAGCTTGCGGGGAAGCGGCACCAAAGAGACCCAGTACTTC. Its translation: CASSLRGSGTKETQYF. The entire variable domain, with the rest obtained from reference TRBV7-9 and TRBJ2-5, is as follows: DTGVSQNPRHKITKRGQNVTFRCDPISEHNRLYWYRQTLGQGPEFLTYFQNEAQLEKSRLLSDRFSAERPKGSFSTLEIQRTEQGDSAMYLCASSLRGSGTKETQYFGPGTRLLVL.

The rearrangement uses TRBV28 and TRBJ2-4; 8 bases map to TRBD2. The V gene end was trimmed by 7 bases and the J gene end by 4 bases; junction bases not matched to a gene: 12. This CDR3 is 16 amino acids long. The germline CDR1 and CDR2 sequences are MDHEN and SYDVKM. The CDR3 DNA sequence: TGTGCCAGCAATCCACCGGGCGGACTAGCTAAAAACATTCAGTACTTC. Translating it yields CASNPPGGLAKNIQYF.